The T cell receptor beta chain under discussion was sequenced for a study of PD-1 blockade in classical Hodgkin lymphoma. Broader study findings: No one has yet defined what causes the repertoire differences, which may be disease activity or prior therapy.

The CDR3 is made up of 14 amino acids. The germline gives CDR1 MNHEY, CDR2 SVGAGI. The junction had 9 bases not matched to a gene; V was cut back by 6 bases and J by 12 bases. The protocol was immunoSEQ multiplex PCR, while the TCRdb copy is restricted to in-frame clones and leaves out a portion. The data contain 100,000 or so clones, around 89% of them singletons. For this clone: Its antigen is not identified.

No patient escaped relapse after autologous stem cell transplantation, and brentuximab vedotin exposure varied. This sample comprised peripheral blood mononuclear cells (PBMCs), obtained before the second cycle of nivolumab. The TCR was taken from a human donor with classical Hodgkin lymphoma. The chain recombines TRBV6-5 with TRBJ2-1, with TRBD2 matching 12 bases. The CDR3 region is CASSRTSGVDAQFF. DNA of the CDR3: TGTGCCAGCAGCCGGACTAGCGGGGTTGATGCGCAGTTCTTC.